The clone carrying this TCR beta chain was counted a single time. Authors' methods: Estimated nucleated cell counts came from reference gene primer amplification. Only in-frame clones appear in the TCRdb table, and some are missing; sequencing was by immunoSEQ multiplex PCR. V, J and clone size reflect that table, while D and trimming were determined from the DNA. Seen here are under 350,000 clones, around nine tenths observed once, and the top ten hold about 5%. This CDR3 is 14 amino acids long. V was clipped by 7 bases and J by 6 bases; unmatched bases: 6. Germline V gene lookup returns CDR1 LNHDA and CDR2 SQIVND (reference sequence). This sample was taken from a study of blood T cell repertoires in COVID-19. The overall study: Samples taken during acute and convalescent COVID-19 were collected in the United States, Italy and Spain.

The TCR was taken from a man aged 40-50 years with acute or convalescent COVID-19. V is TRBV19 and J is TRBJ1-4; TRBD1 agrees at 9 bases. The sequencing input was peripheral blood. The CDR3 spells CASIETGGHEKLFF. In nucleotides, the CDR3 is TGTGCCAGTATTGAGACAGGGGGTCATGAAAAACTGTTTTTT.